The 23 T cell receptor beta chains below all came from one sample that was sequenced in a study of cytomegalovirus exposure and HLA in healthy donors. With 60 Vbeta and 13 Jbeta primers, the PCR was carried out. Assay used: immunoSEQ multiplex PCR; TCRdb lists only in-frame clones, some missing. The sample consists of 85,000 to 100,000 clones, roughly 80% of them appearing once. The specimen sequenced was PBMCs. These receptor sequences come from a man in his 60s in good health and CMV-seropositive.

V usage is TRBV9 and J usage is TRBJ2-1, with 8 bases that match TRBD2. Germline V gene data show CDR1 as SGDLS and CDR2 as YYNGEE. The CDR3 consists of 14 residues. J gave up 8 bases and V 3 bases, and 7 bases lay outside the gene matches. In DNA form, the CDR3 reads TGTGCCAGCAGCGCCGGGACTAGGATTCATGAGCAGTTCTTC. It translates to CASSAGTRIHEQFF.

This clone has only a few counts. The chain links TRBV2 to TRBJ2-7, with 9 nucleotides matching TRBD1. This CDR3 has 15 amino acids. V shed 4 bases, J shed 2 bases, and the junction held 6 bases outside the gene matches. From germline, CDR1 is SNHLY and CDR2 FYNNEI. The chain's CDR3 is CASSVETGGPYEQYF. The CDR3 DNA reads as TGTGCCAGCAGTGTGGAGACAGGGGGTCCCTACGAGCAGTACTTC. Full variable domain (remainder filled in from reference TRBV2 and TRBJ2-7): EPEVTQTPSHQVTQMGQEVILRCVPISNHLYFYWYRQILGQKVEFLVSFYNNEISEKSEIFDDQFSVERPDGSNFTLKIRSTKLEDSAMYFCASSVETGGPYEQYFGPGTRLTVT.

V and J are TRBV9 and TRBJ2-3; 8 bases are shared with TRBD2. V gave up 5 bases and J gave up 1 base; unmatched junction bases: 9. CDR1 is SGDLS, CDR2 YYNGEE, per germline. The CDR3 loop spans 16 amino acids. The CDR3: CASSTPAGGGTDTQYF. The CDR3 bases are TGTGCCAGCAGTACCCCCGCCGGGGGGGGCACAGATACGCAGTATTTT.

The gene calls are TRBV6-5 and TRBJ1-1; a possible D gene is TRBD1 (6 bases). The CDR3 sequence is 13 residues long. Trimming took off 5 bases at V and 5 bases at J, with 12 bases between the two ends. Germline CDR1 and CDR2: MNHEY and SVGAGI. The CDR3 region is CASSETGRTEAFF. In DNA form, the CDR3 reads TGTGCCAGCAGTGAAACAGGGCGGACTGAAGCTTTCTTT.

The rearrangement links TRBV30 to TRBJ1-4, with D possibly TRBD1 on 6 matching bases. The CDR3 length is 12 residues. CDR1 is GTSNPN, CDR2 SVGIG, per germline (reference sequence). Deletions cut 2 bases from V and 10 bases from J, with 11 bases between. The CDR3 loop is CAWSPGEGKLFF. CDR3 coding DNA: TGTGCCTGGAGTCCAGGGGAAGGAAAACTGTTTTTT.

This clone was detected only once. V is TRBV12-5 and J is TRBJ2-1; TRBD1 matches 7 bases. Germline V gene sequence: CDR1 LGHNT, CDR2 FRNRAP. This CDR3 region has 14 residues. With V trimmed by 7 bases and J by 4 bases, 7 bases remained unmatched. CDR3 nucleotides: TGTGCTAGTGATGCCGGGACAGATTACAATGAGCAGTTCTTC. This sequence encodes CASDAGTDYNEQFF.

The chain joins TRBV6-4 to TRBJ2-1; 9 bases map to TRBD2. CDR1 is MRHNA and CDR2 is SNTAGT in the germline V gene. J lost 5 bases, V lost 2 bases, and 4 bases had no gene match. This CDR3 has 15 residues. CDR3 nucleotide sequence: TGTGCCAGCAGTGACGGGGGACTAGCCAACAATGAGCAGTTCTTC. This encodes CASSDGGLANNEQFF.

The chain links TRBV7-8 to TRBJ2-2; tentatively, D is TRBD2 (6 bases). Germline CDR1 reads SGHVS; CDR2 reads FQNEAQ. The CDR3 spans 16 residues. The V end lost 2 bases, the J end lost 4 bases, and 14 bases lay between the germline ends. Written as DNA, the CDR3 is TGTGCCAGCAGCTTATTAGGCGGGGAGGTCACCGGGGAGCTGTTTTTT. Protein sequence: CASSLLGGEVTGELFF. The full variable domain, rest sourced from reference TRBV7-8 and TRBJ2-2, is GAGVSQSPRYKVAKRGQDVALRCDPISGHVSLFWYQQALGQGPEFLTYFQNEAQLDKSGLPSDRFFAERPEGSVSTLKIQRTQQEDSAVYLCASSLLGGEVTGELFFGEGSRLTVL.

The chain employs TRBV5-4 and TRBJ2-3; the D gene is possibly TRBD1 (6 bases). Trimming left V 5 bases short and J 0 bases short, with 10 bases between. Germline V CDR1 and CDR2: SGHNT, YYREEE (reference sequence). The CDR3 runs to 14 residues. In nucleotides, the CDR3 is TGTGCCAGCAGGGGGGCTTCGAGCACAGATACGCAGTATTTT. It is translated as CASRGASSTDTQYF.

Worth noting for this clone: This CDR3 is also generated by other DNA sequences in the sample. The chain joins TRBV5-1 to TRBJ2-5; TRBD1 is a possible D gene (5 bases). Between the trimmed V and J ends, which lost 0 bases and 4 bases, there was a span of 10 bases. This CDR3 is 14 amino acids long. Germline V gives CDR1 SGHRS, CDR2 YFSETQ. The CDR3 bases are TGCGCCAGCAGCTTGGGAACAGGTTTAGAGACCCAGTACTTC. Encoded protein: CASSLGTGLETQYF.

This chain joins TRBV10-1 and TRBJ2-3, with TRBD2 identical over 8 bases. The germline CDR1 and CDR2 sequences are WNHNN and SYGVQD (reference sequence). The CDR3 has 16 amino acids. Germline trimming cut 5 bases from V and 2 bases from J; bases unmatched to any gene: 9. In DNA form, the CDR3 reads TGCGCCAGCAGTCGGGGGGCGGGGGGTTACACAGATACGCAGTATTTT. Encoded protein: CASSRGAGGYTDTQYF.

This rearrangement joins TRBV7-3 to TRBJ2-2, with 8 bases fitting TRBD1. The CDR3 length is 15 residues. V lost 6 bases and J lost 4; bases outside the gene matches: 7. Germline V lookup: CDR1 SGHTA, CDR2 FQGTGA. CDR3 residues: CASREAGGGTGELFF. DNA for the CDR3: TGTGCCAGCAGAGAAGCAGGGGGCGGCACCGGGGAGCTGTTTTTT.

The CDR3 DNA is TGTGCCAGCAGTCAAAATAGCAGGAGGTCGGATACGCAGTATTTT. Its translation is CASSQNSRRSDTQYF. The genes are TRBV25-1 and TRBJ2-3, with TRBD2 as a possible D gene (5 bases). Trimming removed 5 bases at V and 6 bases at J, with 18 bases between. This CDR3 comprises 15 residues. Germline V gene sequence: CDR1 MGHDK, CDR2 SYGVNS.

This clone was seen once. V usage is TRBV11-1 and J usage is TRBJ2-3; D gene uncertain. CDR1 SGHAT and CDR2 FQDESV come from the germline V gene (reference sequence). The CDR3 is made up of 16 amino acids. The V and J ends lost 5 bases and 2 bases respectively, with 17 bases between them. The CDR3 sequence: CASSPGVLKLTDTQYF. In DNA form, the CDR3 reads TGTGCCAGCAGCCCCGGAGTTCTGAAGCTCACAGATACGCAGTATTTT.

This clone has a handful of counts. The DNA of the CDR3 is TGTGCCAGCAGTTCCTCGTCAGGACTGTCGGGCTACACCTTC. It is translated as CASSSSSGLSGYTF. The chain couples TRBV6-5 to TRBJ1-2; D is unresolved. The germline V gene encodes CDR1 MNHEY and CDR2 SVGAGI. Trimming took off 4 bases at V and 8 bases at J, with 17 bases between the two ends. The CDR3 length is 14 residues.

The rearrangement uses TRBV5-1 and TRBJ2-1; 8 positions match TRBD1. The V gene end was trimmed by 4 bases and the J gene end by 8 bases; junction bases not matched to a gene: 8. CDR1 and CDR2 from the germline V gene are SGHRS and YFSETQ. CDR3 length equals 14 residues. The CDR3 DNA is TGCGCCAGCAGCGCAGGGGGCGTCTTCGATGAGCAGTTCTTC. This codes for CASSAGGVFDEQFF.

This clone came up a few times. J is TRBJ1-2 and V is TRBV7-2, with a tentative D call TRBD1 (6 bases). Germline CDR1 reads SGHTA; CDR2 reads FQGNSA. V was pared by 1 base and J by 7 bases, with 16 bases between. The CDR3 totals 15 residues. DNA of the CDR3: TGTGCCAGCAGCTTAGGGGTACGGGGGGGCGGTGGCTACACCTTC. It translates to CASSLGVRGGGGYTF.

V and J are TRBV19 and TRBJ1-1; D is perhaps TRBD1 (5 bases). This CDR3 is 14 amino acids long. CDR1 LNHDA and CDR2 SQIVND come from the germline V gene (reference sequence). V gave up 5 bases and J gave up 1 base, with 11 bases separating them. CDR3 sequence: CASSLQARNTEAFF. DNA of the CDR3: TGTGCCAGTAGTCTACAGGCCCGGAACACTGAAGCTTTCTTT.

CDR3 DNA sequence: TGTGCTAGTGGTTTGGTACGAGCAGAGAGGGTGGCAACAGATACGCAGTATTTT. Protein: CASGLVRAERVATDTQYF. The chain links TRBV12-5 to TRBJ2-3, with a possible D match to TRBD2 (5 bases). Germline V gives CDR1 LGHNT, CDR2 FRNRAP. Trimming shortened V by 0 bases and J by 3 bases, and 19 bases separated the two germline ends. The CDR3 is 18 residues long.

CDR3 sequence reads: CASTKSGTGGETQYF. CDR3 sequence (DNA): TGTGCCAGCACCAAGTCCGGGACAGGGGGAGAGACCCAGTACTTC. The chain uses TRBV9 and TRBJ2-5, with 11 bases lining up with TRBD1. V was clipped by 6 bases and J by 4 bases; unmatched bases: 8. The CDR3 covers 15 residues. Germline CDR1 is SGDLS and CDR2 is YYNGEE.

The J gene is TRBJ2-6, the V gene TRBV7-9; D is unclear. This CDR3 spans 16 amino acids. Germline loops: CDR1 SEHNR, CDR2 FQNEAQ (reference sequence). Trimming cost V 1 base and J 4 bases, with 11 bases left between them. The CDR3 DNA follows: TGTGCCAGCAGCTTAGGCCCGGTCGTGGGGGCCAACGTCCTGACTTTC. This gives the protein CASSLGPVVGANVLTF.

The rearrangement joins TRBV6-5 to TRBJ2-7; the D gene is possibly TRBD1 (6 bases). V was clipped by 2 bases and J by 0 bases, with 8 bases between them. Germline V gene lookup returns CDR1 MNHEY and CDR2 SVGAGI. The CDR3 consists of 14 residues. The CDR3, as DNA: TGTGCCAGCAGTTACACAGGGAGCTCCTACGAGCAGTACTTC. Translating it yields CASSYTGSSYEQYF.

This clone was observed a few times. The J gene is TRBJ1-1, the V gene TRBV7-2; possible D gene TRBD1, 6 bases. The CDR3 contains 16 residues. V lost 2 bases to trimming and J lost 4 bases, with 17 bases between them. Germline CDR1 SGHTA, CDR2 FQGNSA. The DNA of the CDR3 is TGTGCCAGCAGCTTACCGACAGGCGTCGATGTCACTGAAGCTTTCTTT. Translating gives CASSLPTGVDVTEAFF.